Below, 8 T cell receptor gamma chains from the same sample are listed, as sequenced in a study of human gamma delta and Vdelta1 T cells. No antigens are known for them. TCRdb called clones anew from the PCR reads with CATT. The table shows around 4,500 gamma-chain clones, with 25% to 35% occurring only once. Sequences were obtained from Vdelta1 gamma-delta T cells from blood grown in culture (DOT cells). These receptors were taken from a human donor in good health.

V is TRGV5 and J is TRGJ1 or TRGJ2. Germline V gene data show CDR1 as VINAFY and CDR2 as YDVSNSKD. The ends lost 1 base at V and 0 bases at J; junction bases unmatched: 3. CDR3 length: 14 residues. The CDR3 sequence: CATWDSLNYYKKLF. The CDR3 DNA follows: TGTGCCACCTGGGACAGCTTGAATTATTATAAGAAACTCTTT.

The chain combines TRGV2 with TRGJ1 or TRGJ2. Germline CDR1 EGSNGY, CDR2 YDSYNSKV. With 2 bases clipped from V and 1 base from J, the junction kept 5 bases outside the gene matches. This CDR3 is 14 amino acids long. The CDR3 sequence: CATWDESNYYKKLF. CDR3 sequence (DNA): TGTGCCACCTGGGACGAATCCAATTATTATAAGAAACTCTTT.

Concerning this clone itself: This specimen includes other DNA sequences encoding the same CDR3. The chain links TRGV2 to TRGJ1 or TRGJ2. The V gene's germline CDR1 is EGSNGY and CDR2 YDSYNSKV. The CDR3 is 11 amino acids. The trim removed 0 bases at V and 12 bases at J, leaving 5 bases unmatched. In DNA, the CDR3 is TGTGCCACCTGGGACGGGCCGAGGAAACTCTTT. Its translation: CATWDGPRKLF.

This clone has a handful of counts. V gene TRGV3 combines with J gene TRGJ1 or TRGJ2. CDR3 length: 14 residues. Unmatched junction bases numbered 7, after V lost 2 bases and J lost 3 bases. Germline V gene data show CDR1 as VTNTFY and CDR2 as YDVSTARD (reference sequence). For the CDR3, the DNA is TGTGCCACCTGGGACAATTATGGTTATTATAAGAAACTCTTT. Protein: CATWDNYGYYKKLF.

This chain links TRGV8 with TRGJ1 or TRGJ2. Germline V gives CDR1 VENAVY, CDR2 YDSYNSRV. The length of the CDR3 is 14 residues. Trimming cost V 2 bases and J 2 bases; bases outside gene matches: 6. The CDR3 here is CATWDKWDYYKKLF. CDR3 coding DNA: TGTGCCACCTGGGATAAGTGGGATTATTATAAGAAACTCTTT.

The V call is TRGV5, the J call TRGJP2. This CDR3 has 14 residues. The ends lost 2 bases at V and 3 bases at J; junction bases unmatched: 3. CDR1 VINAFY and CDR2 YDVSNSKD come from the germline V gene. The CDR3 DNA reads TGTGCCACCTGGGACATGGGTAGTGATTGGATCAAGACGTTT. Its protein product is CATWDMGSDWIKTF.

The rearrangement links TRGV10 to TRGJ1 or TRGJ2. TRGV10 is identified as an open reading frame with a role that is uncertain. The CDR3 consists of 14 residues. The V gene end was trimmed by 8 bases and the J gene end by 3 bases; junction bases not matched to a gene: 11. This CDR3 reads CAAWDSAVYYKKLF. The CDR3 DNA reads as TGTGCTGCGTGGGATTCTGCCGTTTATTATAAGAAACTCTTT.

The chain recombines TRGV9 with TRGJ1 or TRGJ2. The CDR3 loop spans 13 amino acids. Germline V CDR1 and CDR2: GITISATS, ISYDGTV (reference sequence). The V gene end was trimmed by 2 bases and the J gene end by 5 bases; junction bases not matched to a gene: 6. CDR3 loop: CALWEDEDYKKLF. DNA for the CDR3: TGTGCCTTGTGGGAGGATGAGGATTATAAGAAACTCTTT.